The 9 T cell receptor beta chains below come from one sample, sequenced in a study of cytomegalovirus exposure and HLA in healthy donors. The PCR used 60 Vbeta and 13 Jbeta primers. TCRdb's copy holds only in-frame clones and misses some; the assay was immunoSEQ multiplex PCR. The table includes fewer than 150,000 clones, around 85% detected once. Sequences were obtained from PBMCs. The receptors shown here come from a man aged 35 to 55 in good health and CMV-seropositive.

The chain couples TRBV4-1 to TRBJ1-1; the D gene is possibly TRBD1 (6 bases). Germline V CDR1 and CDR2: MGHRA, YSYEKL. CDR3 length equals 14 residues. Trimming took off 3 bases at V and 3 bases at J, with 11 bases between the two ends. The DNA of the CDR3 is TGCGCCAGCAGCCAGAGGACAGCCGACACTGAAGCTTTCTTT. Its translation: CASSQRTADTEAFF.

V gene TRBV2 combines with J gene TRBJ2-3; 10 nucleotides match TRBD1. V was pared by 6 bases and J by 4 bases, with 13 bases of the junction left unmatched. The CDR3 spans 17 residues. The germline gives CDR1 SNHLY, CDR2 FYNNEI. CDR3 residues: CASRGTGALLTADTQYF. Here the CDR3 DNA reads TGTGCCAGCAGAGGGACAGGGGCGCTCCTGACAGCAGATACGCAGTATTTT.

V is TRBV6-5 and J is TRBJ2-7; TRBD2 matches 8 bases. The CDR3 is made up of 13 amino acids. Germline CDR1 is MNHEY and CDR2 is SVGAGI. The junction had 4 bases not matched to a gene; V was cut back by 4 bases and J by 5 bases. CDR3 loop: CASSLTSANEQYF. The CDR3 nucleotides read TGTGCCAGCAGTTTGACTAGCGCAAACGAGCAGTACTTC.

This clone was counted between two and nine times. The rearrangement links TRBV2 to TRBJ1-4, with 7 bases that match TRBD1. J lost 4 bases, V lost 2 bases, and 7 bases had no gene match. Germline-derived CDR1 and CDR2 are SNHLY and FYNNEI. CDR3 length: 16 residues. This CDR3 reads CASSENPTGSNEKLFF. CDR3 nucleotide sequence: TGTGCCAGCAGTGAAAATCCGACAGGGAGTAATGAAAAACTGTTTTTT.

The rearrangement links TRBV7-2 to TRBJ2-1; 10 nucleotides align to TRBD2. Per the germline V gene, CDR1 is SGHTA and CDR2 is FQGNSA. V trimming: 1 base; J trimming: 6 bases; junction bases outside the gene matches: 9. CDR3 size: 17 residues. CDR3: CASSLVGSGGAVNEQFF. CDR3 in DNA: TGTGCCAGCAGCTTAGTAGGGAGCGGGGGGGCGGTCAATGAGCAGTTCTTC.

The chain couples TRBV25-1 to TRBJ2-4; D possibly corresponds to TRBD2 (5 bases). The V gene lost 1 base and the J gene lost 3 bases, with 13 bases spanning the gap. The germline gives CDR1 MGHDK, CDR2 SYGVNS. The CDR3 loop spans 16 amino acids. The CDR3 sequence: CASSELDDRDKNIQYF. The CDR3 coding sequence is TGTGCCAGCAGTGAATTGGATGATCGGGACAAAAACATTCAGTACTTC.

The V and J genes are TRBV6-1 and TRBJ1-2; TRBD1 is a possible D gene (6 bases). Trimming pared 0 bases from V and 5 bases from J, leaving 13 bases between. This CDR3 spans 15 amino acids. Germline CDR1 and CDR2: MNHNS and SASEGT. The CDR3 is CASSEAWGLGYGYTF. CDR3 nucleotides: TGTGCCAGCAGTGAAGCGTGGGGGCTCGGGTATGGCTACACCTTC.

The genes are TRBV6-5 and TRBJ1-2, with unresolved D. Germline CDR1 MNHEY, CDR2 SVGAGI. Trimming took off 5 bases at V and 6 bases at J, with 16 bases between the two ends. The CDR3 spans 14 residues. CDR3 loop: CASSPGDADNGYTF. The CDR3 nucleotides are TGTGCCAGCAGTCCCGGGGATGCGGATAATGGCTACACCTTC.

V is TRBV11-3 and J is TRBJ2-1; 8 bases line up with TRBD2. Germline trimming cut 1 base from V and 7 bases from J; bases unmatched to any gene: 6. The CDR3 is made up of 15 amino acids. Germline lookup yields CDR1 SGHNT and CDR2 YENEEA. The CDR3 loop reads CASSLGAGVRNEQFF. The CDR3 DNA reads as TGTGCCAGCAGCTTAGGAGCGGGAGTACGTAATGAGCAGTTCTTC.